The source of this T cell receptor beta chain is a study of Ad26.COV2.S vaccination and SARS-CoV-2 variants. Study-wide results and limits: Possibly, TCR breadth and depth analyses underestimated total T cell responses.

As to treatment: over 15 received Ad26.COV2.S at low or high dose, single or two shots; roughly five received placebo; per-sample allocation not given. Sampling happened 63 days after the first vaccine or placebo injection. About this clone: Its antigen is undetermined.

This table comes from immunoSEQ multiplex PCR, and its TCRdb copy is limited to in-frame clones, with some not included. This table has some 390,000 clones, around nine tenths appearing once. This specimen consisted of peripheral blood, obtained in a trial of Ad26.COV2.S vaccine versus placebo. The receptor was derived from a person between 18 and 59 years old who received the Ad26.COV2.S COVID-19 vaccine or a placebo.

The CDR3 DNA reads as TGTGCCAGCAGTAAGGGGGCGCCCACTAATGAAAAACTGTTTTTT. This translates into CASSKGAPTNEKLFF. The rearrangement joins TRBV6-5 to TRBJ1-4; 7 bases match TRBD1. Germline lookup yields CDR1 MNHEY and CDR2 SVGAGI. V dropped 5 bases and J dropped 2; count of bases not matched to a gene: 5. This CDR3 has 15 residues.